This T cell receptor beta chain emerged from a study of blood T cell repertoires in COVID-19. The table lists this clone with a few counts. The CDR3 loop spans 15 amino acids. The J segment lost 8 bases and the V segment lost 0 bases, leaving 8 bases of the junction unmatched. Germline V gene lookup returns CDR1 SGHNT and CDR2 YYREEE (reference sequence). Sequencing used immunoSEQ multiplex PCR; TCRdb keeps in-frame clones, though not all of them. The data show around 7,700 clones, about 90% seen once. The V gene is TRBV5-4, the J gene TRBJ1-2; 9 bases are a match to TRBD1. Specimen: peripheral blood. This clonotype was obtained from a woman between 45 and 65 years old with active or convalescent COVID-19. The DNA of the CDR3 is TGTGCCAGCAGCTTGGCCGGGACAGGGTTTGGCGGCTACACCTTC. The encoded protein is CASSLAGTGFGGYTF.